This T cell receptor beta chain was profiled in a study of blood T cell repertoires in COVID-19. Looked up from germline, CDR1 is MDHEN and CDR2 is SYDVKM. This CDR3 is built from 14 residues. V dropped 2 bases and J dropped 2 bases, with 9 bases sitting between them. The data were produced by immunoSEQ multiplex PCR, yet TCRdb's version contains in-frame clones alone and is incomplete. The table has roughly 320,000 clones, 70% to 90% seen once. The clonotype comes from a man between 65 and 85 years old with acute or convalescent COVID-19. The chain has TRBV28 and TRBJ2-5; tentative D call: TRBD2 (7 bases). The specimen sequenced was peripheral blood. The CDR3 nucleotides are TGTGCCAGCAGTTTAAGCGGGACACAAGAGACCCAGTACTTC. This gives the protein CASSLSGTQETQYF.